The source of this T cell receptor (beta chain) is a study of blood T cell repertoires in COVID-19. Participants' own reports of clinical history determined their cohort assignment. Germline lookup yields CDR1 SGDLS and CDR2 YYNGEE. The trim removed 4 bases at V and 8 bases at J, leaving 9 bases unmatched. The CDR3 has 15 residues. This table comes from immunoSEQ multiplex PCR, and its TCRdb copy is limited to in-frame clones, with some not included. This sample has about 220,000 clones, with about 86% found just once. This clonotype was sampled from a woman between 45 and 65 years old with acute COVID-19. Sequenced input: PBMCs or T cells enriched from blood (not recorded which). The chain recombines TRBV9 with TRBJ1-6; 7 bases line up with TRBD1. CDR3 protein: CASSRLGTDYSPLHF. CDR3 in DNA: TGTGCCAGCAGCCGACTGGGGACAGACTATTCACCCCTCCACTTT.